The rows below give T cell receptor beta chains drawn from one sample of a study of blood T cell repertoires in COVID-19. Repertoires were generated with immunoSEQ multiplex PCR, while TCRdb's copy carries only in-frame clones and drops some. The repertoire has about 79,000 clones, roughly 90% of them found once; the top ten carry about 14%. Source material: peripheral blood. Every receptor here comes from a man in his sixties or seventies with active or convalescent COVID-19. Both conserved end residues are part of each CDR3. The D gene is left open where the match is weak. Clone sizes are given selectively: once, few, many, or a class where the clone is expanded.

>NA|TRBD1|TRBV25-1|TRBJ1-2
CASSEYSTGNYGYTF
TGTGCCAGCAGTGAATACTCGACAGGGAACTATGGCTACACCTTC
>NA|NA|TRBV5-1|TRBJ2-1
CASSLGGQSGYNEQFF
TGCGCCAGCAGCTTGGGAGGGCAGTCGGGTTACAATGAGCAGTTCTTC
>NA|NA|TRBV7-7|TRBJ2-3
CASSLEVRPGDTQYF
TGTGCTAGCAGCTTAGAGGTACGGCCGGGAGATACGCAGTATTTT
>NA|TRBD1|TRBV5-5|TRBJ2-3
CASKYAGGLTDTQYF
TGTGCCAGCAAATACGCAGGGGGCTTGACTGATACGCAGTATTTT
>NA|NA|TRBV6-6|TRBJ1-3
CASTDPGRGNTIYF
TGTGCCAGTACAGACCCCGGCAGGGGAAACACCATATATTTT
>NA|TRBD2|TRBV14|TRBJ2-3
CASSSSTSGTTDTQYF
TGTGCCAGCAGCTCATCGACTAGCGGGACCACAGATACGCAGTATTTT
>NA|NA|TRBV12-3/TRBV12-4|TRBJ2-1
CASSFFWGSEQFF
TGTGCCAGCAGTTTTTTCTGGGGCAGTGAGCAGTTCTTC
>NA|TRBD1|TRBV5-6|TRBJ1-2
CASSLSGTGHGYTF
TGTGCCAGCAGCTTGTCGGGGACAGGGCATGGCTACACCTTC
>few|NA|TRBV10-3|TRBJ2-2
CATRREGSNTGELFF
TGTGCCACCCGGCGTGAGGGATCGAACACCGGGGAGCTGTTTTTT
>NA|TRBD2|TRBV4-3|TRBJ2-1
CASSQDRLMTSGRWYNEQFF
TGCGCCAGCAGCCAAGACCGTCTGATGACTAGCGGGAGATGGTACAATGAGCAGTTCTTC
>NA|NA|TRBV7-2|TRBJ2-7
CASSLNPSGSYEQYF
TGTGCCAGCAGCTTAAATCCCAGCGGTTCCTACGAGCAGTACTTC
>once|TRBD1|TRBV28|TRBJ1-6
CASRGTDGWTPLHF
TGTGCCAGCAGGGGGACAGACGGATGGACACCCCTCCACTTT
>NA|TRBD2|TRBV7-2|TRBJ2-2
CASSPHPAGGYAGELFF
TGTGCCAGCAGCCCTCATCCTGCGGGAGGATATGCCGGGGAGCTGTTTTTT
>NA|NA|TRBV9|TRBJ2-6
CASSVATGRDVLTF
TGTGCCAGCAGCGTAGCTACAGGGCGGGACGTCCTGACTTTC
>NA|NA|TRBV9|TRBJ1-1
CASSVDGLGLWSSEAFF
TGTGCCAGCAGCGTAGACGGTCTGGGGCTTTGGTCCTCTGAAGCTTTCTTT
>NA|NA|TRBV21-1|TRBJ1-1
CASRPDCGATEAFF
TGTGCCAGCAGACCCGACTGCGGGGCCACTGAAGCTTTCTTT
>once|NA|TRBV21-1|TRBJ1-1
CASSKKFSGGLNTEAFF
TGTGCCAGCAGCAAAAAATTCTCAGGGGGCCTGAACACTGAAGCTTTCTTT
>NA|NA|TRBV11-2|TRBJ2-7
CASSLAVGVSYEQYF
TGTGCCAGCAGCTTGGCCGTCGGGGTCTCCTACGAGCAGTACTTC
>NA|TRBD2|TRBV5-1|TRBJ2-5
CASSLEKAGGPRETQYF
TGCGCCAGCAGCTTGGAAAAAGCGGGAGGGCCGAGGGAGACCCAGTACTTC
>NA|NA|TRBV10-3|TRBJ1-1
CASKAYASVNTEAFF
TGTGCCTCCAAAGCATATGCCAGCGTAAACACTGAAGCTTTCTTT
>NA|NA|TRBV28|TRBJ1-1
CASSPAGATNTEAFF
TGTGCCAGCAGTCCGGCGGGGGCAACGAACACTGAAGCTTTCTTT
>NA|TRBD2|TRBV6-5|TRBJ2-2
CASCTSGMGTGELFF
TGTGCCAGCTGTACTAGCGGGATGGGCACCGGGGAGCTGTTTTTT
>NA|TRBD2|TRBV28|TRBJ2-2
CASSPGTSLGGELFF
TGTGCCAGCAGTCCAGGGACTAGCTTGGGCGGGGAGCTGTTTTTT
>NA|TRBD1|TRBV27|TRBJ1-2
CASSQQGNYGYTF
TGTGCCAGCAGTCAACAGGGGAACTATGGCTACACCTTC
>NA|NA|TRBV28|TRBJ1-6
CASSLLGAASYNSPLHF
TGTGCCAGCAGTTTATTGGGGGCAGCGTCCTATAATTCACCCCTCCACTTT
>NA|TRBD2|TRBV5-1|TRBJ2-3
CASSPLLAGPTDTQYF
TGCGCCAGCAGCCCCCTACTAGCGGGGCCAACAGATACGCAGTATTTT
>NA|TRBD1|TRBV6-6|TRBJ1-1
CASSYSDRGPDTEAFF
TGTGCCAGCAGTTACTCGGACAGGGGGCCGGACACTGAAGCTTTCTTT
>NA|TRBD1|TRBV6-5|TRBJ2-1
CASSRTGSWDEQFF
TGTGCCAGCAGTCGGACAGGGTCCTGGGATGAGCAGTTCTTC
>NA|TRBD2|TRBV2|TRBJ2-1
CASSFGTRDEQFF
TGTGCCAGCAGCTTCGGGACTAGAGATGAGCAGTTCTTC